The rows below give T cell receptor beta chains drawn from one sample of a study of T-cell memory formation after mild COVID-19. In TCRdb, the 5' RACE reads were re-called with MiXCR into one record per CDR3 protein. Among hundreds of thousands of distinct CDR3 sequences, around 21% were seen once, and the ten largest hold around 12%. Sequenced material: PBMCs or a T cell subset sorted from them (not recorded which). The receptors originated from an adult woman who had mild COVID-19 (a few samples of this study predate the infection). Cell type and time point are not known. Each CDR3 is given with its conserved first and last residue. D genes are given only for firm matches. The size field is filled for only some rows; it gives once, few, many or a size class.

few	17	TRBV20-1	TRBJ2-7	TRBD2	CSASRLAGRAGGYEQYF	TGCAGTGCTAGTCGGCTAGCGGGACGTGCTGGAGGCTACGAGCAGTACTTC
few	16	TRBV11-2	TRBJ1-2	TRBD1	CASSLSGQGFTYGYTF	TGTGCCAGCAGCTTATCGGGACAGGGGTTCACCTATGGCTACACCTTC
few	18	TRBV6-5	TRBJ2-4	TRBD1	CASSYSFGDSLAKNIQYF	TGTGCCAGCAGTTACTCGTTTGGGGACAGTCTAGCCAAAAACATTCAGTACTTC
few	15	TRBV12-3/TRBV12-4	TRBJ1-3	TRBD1	CASSGTGLSGNTIYF	TGTGCCAGCAGTGGGACAGGCCTCTCTGGAAACACCATATATTTT
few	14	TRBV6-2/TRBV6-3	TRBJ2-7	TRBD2	CASSVAGTDYEQYF	TGTGCCAGCAGTGTAGCGGGGACGGATTACGAGCAGTACTTC
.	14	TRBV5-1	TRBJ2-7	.	CASSLAGEIYEQYF	TGCGCCAGCAGCTTAGCAGGGGAAATCTACGAGCAGTACTTC
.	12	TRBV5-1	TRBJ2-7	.	CASRRTGYEQYF	TGCGCCAGCAGACGTACAGGGTACGAGCAGTACTTC
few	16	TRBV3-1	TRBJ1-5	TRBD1	CASSPWTGGIHQPQHF	TGTGCCAGCAGCCCGTGGACAGGGGGCATCCATCAGCCCCAGCATTTT
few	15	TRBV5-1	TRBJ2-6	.	CASSLARTGANVLTF	TGCGCCAGCAGCTTGGCCAGGACCGGGGCCAACGTCCTGACTTTC
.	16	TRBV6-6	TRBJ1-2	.	CASRGGLLTINYGYTF	TGTGCCAGCAGAGGGGGTCTGTTAACTATCAACTATGGCTACACCTTC
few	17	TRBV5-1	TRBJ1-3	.	CASSLERTGSSGNTIYF	TGCGCCAGCAGCTTGGAGAGGACCGGTAGCTCTGGAAACACCATATATTTT
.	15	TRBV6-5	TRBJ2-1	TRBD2	CASSSLAVSYNEQFF	TGTGCCAGCAGTTCCCTAGCGGTCTCCTACAATGAGCAGTTCTTC
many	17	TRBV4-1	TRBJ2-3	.	CASSHLIFGGLKDTQYF	TGCGCCAGCAGCCATCTTATCTTCGGGGGATTGAAAGATACGCAGTATTTT
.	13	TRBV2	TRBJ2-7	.	CASSGTDTYEQYF	TGTGCCAGCAGTGGGACAGATACCTACGAGCAGTACTTC
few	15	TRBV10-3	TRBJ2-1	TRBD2	CAISESSGNYNEQFF	TGTGCCATCAGTGAGTCTAGCGGGAACTACAATGAGCAGTTCTTC
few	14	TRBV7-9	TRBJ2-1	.	CASSLRAGINEQFF	TGTGCCAGCAGCTTAAGGGCAGGAATCAATGAGCAGTTCTTC
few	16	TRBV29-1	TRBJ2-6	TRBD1	CSVVGQENSGANVLTF	TGCAGCGTTGTTGGACAGGAGAACTCTGGGGCCAACGTCCTGACTTTC
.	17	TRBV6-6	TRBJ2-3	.	CASSYSSLEEFTDTQYF	TGTGCCAGCAGTTACTCTTCCCTAGAGGAATTCACAGATACGCAGTATTTT
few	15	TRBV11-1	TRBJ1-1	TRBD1	CASSPGTGGVTEAFF	TGTGCCAGCAGCCCGGGGACAGGGGGAGTCACTGAAGCTTTCTTT
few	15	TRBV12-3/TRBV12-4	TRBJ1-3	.	CASSLDRFSGNTIYF	TGTGCCAGCAGTTTGGATCGGTTTTCTGGAAACACCATATATTTT
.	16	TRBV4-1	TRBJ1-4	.	CASSQDGGLSNEKLFF	TGCGCCAGCAGCCAAGATGGAGGGTTGTCGAATGAAAAACTGTTTTTT
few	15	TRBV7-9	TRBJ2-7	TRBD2	CASRDSSGYSYEQYF	TGTGCCAGCAGGGATTCTAGCGGCTACTCCTACGAGCAGTACTTC
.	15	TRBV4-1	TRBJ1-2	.	CASSQERTGNYGYTF	TGCGCCAGCAGCCAAGAGAGGACGGGTAACTATGGCTACACCTTC
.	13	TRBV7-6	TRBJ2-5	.	CASSPLLRETQYF	TGTGCCAGCAGCCCCCTTCTTAGGGAGACCCAGTACTTC
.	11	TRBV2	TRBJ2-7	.	CASSEGPGQYF	TGTGCCAGCAGTGAAGGTCCGGGGCAGTACTTC
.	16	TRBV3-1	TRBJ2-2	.	CASSHGWQGATGELFF	TGTGCCAGCAGCCACGGTTGGCAGGGTGCCACCGGGGAGCTGTTTTTT
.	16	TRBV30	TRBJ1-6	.	CAWSEVSGQSNSPLHF	TGTGCCTGGAGTGAAGTATCAGGACAGTCTAATTCACCCCTCCACTTT
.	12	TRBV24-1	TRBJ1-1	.	CATSEWGTEAFF	TGTGCCACCAGTGAATGGGGTACTGAAGCTTTCTTT
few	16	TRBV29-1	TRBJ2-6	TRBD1	CSGVRDRSSGANVLTF	TGCAGCGGTGTCCGGGACAGAAGCTCTGGGGCCAACGTCCTGACTTTC
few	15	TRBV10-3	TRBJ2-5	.	CAISESVSSAETQYF	TGTGCCATCAGTGAGTCGGTCTCATCCGCAGAGACCCAGTACTTC
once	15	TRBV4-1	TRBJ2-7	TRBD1	CASSQDSRGWNEQYF	TGCGCCAGCAGCCAAGATAGCAGGGGGTGGAACGAGCAGTACTTC
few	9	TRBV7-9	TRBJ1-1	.	CASYAEAFF	TGTGCCAGCTACGCTGAAGCTTTCTTT
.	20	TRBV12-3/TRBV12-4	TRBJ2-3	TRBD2	CASRPPRTGTSLRSTDTQYF	TGTGCCAGCAGGCCCCCGAGGACCGGGACTAGCCTAAGAAGCACAGATACGCAGTATTTT
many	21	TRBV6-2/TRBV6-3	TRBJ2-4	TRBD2	CASSYSPALAGEVRGKNIQYF	TGTGCCAGCAGTTACTCCCCCGCACTAGCGGGAGAGGTTCGAGGCAAAAACATTCAGTACTTC
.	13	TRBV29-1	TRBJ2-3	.	CSAQGGSTDTQYF	TGCAGCGCACAGGGAGGGAGCACAGATACGCAGTATTTT
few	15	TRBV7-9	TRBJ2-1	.	CASSHRLGAYNEQFF	TGTGCCAGCAGCCACAGGTTAGGGGCCTACAATGAGCAGTTCTTC
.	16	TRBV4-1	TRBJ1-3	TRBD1	CASSQPTGRSGNTIYF	TGCGCCAGCAGCCAACCGACAGGGCGATCTGGAAACACCATATATTTT
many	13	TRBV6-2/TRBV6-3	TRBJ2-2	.	CASSPTGYGELFF	TGTGCCAGCAGCCCTACGGGATACGGGGAGCTGTTTTTT
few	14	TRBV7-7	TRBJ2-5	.	CASSPTGYQETQYF	TGTGCCAGCAGCCCAACAGGGTACCAAGAGACCCAGTACTTC
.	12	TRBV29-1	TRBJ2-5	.	CSGGLATGTQYF	TGCAGCGGCGGACTTGCGACCGGGACCCAGTACTTC
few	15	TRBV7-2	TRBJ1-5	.	CASSLDAGYNQPQHF	TGTGCCAGCAGCTTAGATGCTGGGTACAATCAGCCCCAGCATTTT